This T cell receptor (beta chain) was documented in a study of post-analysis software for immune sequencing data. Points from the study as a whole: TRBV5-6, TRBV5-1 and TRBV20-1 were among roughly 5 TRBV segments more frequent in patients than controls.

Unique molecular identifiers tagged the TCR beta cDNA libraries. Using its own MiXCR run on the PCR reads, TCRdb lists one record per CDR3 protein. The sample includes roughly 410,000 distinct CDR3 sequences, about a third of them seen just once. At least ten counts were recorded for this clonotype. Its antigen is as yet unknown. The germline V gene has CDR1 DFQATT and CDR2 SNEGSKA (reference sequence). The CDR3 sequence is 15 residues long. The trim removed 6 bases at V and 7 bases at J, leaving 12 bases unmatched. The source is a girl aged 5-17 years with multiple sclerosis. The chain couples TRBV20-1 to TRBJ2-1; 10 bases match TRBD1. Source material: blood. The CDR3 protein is CSAELGQGSKNEQFF. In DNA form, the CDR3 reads TGCAGTGCGGAACTGGGACAGGGGTCTAAGAATGAGCAGTTCTTC.